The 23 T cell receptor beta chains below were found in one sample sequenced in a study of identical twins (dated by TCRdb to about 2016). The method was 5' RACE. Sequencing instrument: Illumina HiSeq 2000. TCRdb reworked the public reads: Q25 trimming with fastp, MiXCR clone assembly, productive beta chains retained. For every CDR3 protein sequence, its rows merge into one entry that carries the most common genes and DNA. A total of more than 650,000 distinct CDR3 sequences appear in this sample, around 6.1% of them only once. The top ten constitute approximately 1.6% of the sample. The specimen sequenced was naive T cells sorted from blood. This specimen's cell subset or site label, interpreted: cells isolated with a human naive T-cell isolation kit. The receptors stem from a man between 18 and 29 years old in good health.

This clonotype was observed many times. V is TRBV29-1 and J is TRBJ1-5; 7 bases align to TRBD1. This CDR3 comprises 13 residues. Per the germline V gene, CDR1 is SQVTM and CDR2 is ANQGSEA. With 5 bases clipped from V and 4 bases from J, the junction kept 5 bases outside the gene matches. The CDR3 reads CSVTQGFNQPQHF. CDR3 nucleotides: TGCAGCGTTACACAGGGGTTTAATCAGCCCCAGCATTTT.

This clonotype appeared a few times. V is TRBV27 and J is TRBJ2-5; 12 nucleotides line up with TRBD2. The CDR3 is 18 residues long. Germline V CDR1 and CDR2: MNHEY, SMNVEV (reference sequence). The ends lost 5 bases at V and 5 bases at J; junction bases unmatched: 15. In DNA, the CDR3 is TGTGCCAGCAGTCCCCAATTCGGGACTAGCGGGTGGAGCGAGACCCAGTACTTC. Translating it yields CASSPQFGTSGWSETQYF.

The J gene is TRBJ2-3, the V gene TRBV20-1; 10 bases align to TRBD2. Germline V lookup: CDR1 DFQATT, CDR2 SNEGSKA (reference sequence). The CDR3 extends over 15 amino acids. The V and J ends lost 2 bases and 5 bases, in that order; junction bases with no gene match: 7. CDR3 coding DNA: TGCAGTGCTAGACGGACTAGCGGCCCGGGAGATACGCAGTATTTT. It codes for CSARRTSGPGDTQYF.

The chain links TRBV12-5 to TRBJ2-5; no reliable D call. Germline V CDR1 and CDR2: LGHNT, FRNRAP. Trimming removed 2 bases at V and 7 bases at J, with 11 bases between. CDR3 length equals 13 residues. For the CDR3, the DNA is TGTGCTAGTGGTTTGATACACCCTGGGACCCAGTACTTC. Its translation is CASGLIHPGTQYF.

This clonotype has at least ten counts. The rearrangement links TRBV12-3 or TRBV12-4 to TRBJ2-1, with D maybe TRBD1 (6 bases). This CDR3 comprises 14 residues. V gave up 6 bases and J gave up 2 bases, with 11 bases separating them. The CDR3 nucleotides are TGTGCCAGCAGGACAGGTGGGCCCTACAATGAGCAGTTCTTC. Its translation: CASRTGGPYNEQFF.

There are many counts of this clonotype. The CDR3 loop reads CASTSGLVGEQFF. CDR3 in DNA: TGTGCCAGCACTAGCGGTCTAGTGGGTGAGCAGTTCTTC. The V call is TRBV7-9, the J call TRBJ2-1; TRBD2 aligns across 7 bases. Looked up from germline, CDR1 is SEHNR and CDR2 is FQNEAQ (reference sequence). This CDR3 region has 13 residues. Trimming cost V 7 bases and J 9 bases; bases outside gene matches: 9.

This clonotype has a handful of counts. Here the CDR3 reads CASSRPGGRAFEQFF. The DNA of the CDR3 is TGCGCCAGCAGCCGACCAGGCGGGAGGGCCTTTGAGCAGTTCTTC. The chain has TRBV4-1 and TRBJ2-1, with 9 nucleotides matching TRBD2. V gave up 4 bases and J gave up 9 bases; unmatched junction bases: 10. From germline, CDR1 is MGHRA and CDR2 YSYEKL. CDR3 length equals 15 residues.

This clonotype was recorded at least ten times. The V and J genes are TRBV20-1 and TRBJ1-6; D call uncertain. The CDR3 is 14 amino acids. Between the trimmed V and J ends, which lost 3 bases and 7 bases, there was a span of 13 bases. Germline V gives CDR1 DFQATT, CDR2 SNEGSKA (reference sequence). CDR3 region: CSARLSLANSPLHF. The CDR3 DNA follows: TGCAGTGCTAGGTTATCGCTAGCAAATTCACCCCTCCACTTT.

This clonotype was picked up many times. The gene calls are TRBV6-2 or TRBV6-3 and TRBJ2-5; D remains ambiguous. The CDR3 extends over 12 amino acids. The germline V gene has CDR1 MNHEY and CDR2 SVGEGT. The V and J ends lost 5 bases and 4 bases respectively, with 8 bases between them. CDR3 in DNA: TGTGCCAGCAGTGACCCCCCAGAGACCCAGTACTTC. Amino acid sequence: CASSDPPETQYF.

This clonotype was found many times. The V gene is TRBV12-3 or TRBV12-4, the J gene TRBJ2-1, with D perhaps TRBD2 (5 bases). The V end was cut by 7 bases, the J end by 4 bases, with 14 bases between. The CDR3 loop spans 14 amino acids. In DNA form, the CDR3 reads TGTGCCAGCACTGAAACGGGCGGGTACAATGAGCAGTTCTTC. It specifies CASTETGGYNEQFF.

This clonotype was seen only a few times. The CDR3 sequence is CASSQSLGQGSPKGSPLHF. The CDR3 DNA reads as TGCGCCAGCAGCCAATCTTTGGGACAGGGATCGCCTAAGGGTTCACCCCTCCACTTT. The chain employs TRBV4-1 and TRBJ1-6, with 9 positions matching TRBD1. J was trimmed by 9 bases and V by 2 bases; bases with no gene match: 17. Germline V CDR1 and CDR2: MGHRA, YSYEKL. The CDR3 runs 19 residues.

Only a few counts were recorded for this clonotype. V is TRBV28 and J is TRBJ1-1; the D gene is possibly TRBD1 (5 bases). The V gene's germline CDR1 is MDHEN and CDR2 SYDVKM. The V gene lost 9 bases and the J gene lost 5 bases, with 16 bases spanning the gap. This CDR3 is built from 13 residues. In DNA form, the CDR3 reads TGTGCCAGTAACCCCAGGGAGGGGACTGAAGCTTTCTTT. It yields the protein CASNPREGTEAFF.

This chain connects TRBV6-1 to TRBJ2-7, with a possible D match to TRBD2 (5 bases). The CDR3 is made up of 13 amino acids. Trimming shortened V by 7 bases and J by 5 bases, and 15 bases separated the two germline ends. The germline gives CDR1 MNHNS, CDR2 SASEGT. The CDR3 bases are TGTGCCAGCACGGCGGGCGTGGGCGACGAGCAGTACTTC. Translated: CASTAGVGDEQYF.

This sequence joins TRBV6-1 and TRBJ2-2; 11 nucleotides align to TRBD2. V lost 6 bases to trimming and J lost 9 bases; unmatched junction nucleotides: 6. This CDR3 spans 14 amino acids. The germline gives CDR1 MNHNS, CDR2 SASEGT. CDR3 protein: CASRSTSGMWELFF. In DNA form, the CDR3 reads TGTGCCAGCAGGTCGACTAGCGGGATGTGGGAGCTGTTTTTT.

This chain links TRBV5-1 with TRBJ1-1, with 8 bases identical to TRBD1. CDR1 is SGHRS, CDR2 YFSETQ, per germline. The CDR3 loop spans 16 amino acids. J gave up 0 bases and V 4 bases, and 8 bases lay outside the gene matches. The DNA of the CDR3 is TGCGCCAGCAGCGCGGGACAGGACCTCATGAACACTGAAGCTTTCTTT. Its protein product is CASSAGQDLMNTEAFF.

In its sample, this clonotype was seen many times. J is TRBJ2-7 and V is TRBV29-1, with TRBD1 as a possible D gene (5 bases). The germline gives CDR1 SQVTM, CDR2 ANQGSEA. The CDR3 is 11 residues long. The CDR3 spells CSTILRGEQYF. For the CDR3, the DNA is TGCAGTACAATACTAAGGGGCGAGCAGTACTTC.

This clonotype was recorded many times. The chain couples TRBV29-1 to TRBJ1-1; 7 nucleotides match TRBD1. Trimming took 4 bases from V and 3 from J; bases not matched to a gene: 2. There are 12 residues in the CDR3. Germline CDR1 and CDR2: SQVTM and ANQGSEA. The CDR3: CSVAGGDTEAFF. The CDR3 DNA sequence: TGCAGCGTTGCAGGGGGAGACACTGAAGCTTTCTTT.

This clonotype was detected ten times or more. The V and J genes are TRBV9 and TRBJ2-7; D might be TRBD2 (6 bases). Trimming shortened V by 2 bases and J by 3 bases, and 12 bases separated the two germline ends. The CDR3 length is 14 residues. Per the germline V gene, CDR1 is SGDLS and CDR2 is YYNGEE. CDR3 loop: CASSVGGAVYEQYF. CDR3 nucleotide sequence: TGTGCCAGCAGCGTCGGAGGGGCGGTCTACGAGCAGTACTTC.

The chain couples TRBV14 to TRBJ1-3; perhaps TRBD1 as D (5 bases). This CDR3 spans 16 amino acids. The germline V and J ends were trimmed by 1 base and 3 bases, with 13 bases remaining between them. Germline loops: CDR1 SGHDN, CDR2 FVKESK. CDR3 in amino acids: CASSQAPTGRGNTIYF. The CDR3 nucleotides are TGTGCCAGCAGCCAAGCACCCACAGGACGTGGAAACACCATATATTTT.

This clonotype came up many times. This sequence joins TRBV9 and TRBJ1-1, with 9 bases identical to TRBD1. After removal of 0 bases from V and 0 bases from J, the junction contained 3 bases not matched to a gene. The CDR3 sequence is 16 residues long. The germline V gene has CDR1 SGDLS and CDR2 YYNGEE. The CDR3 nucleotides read TGTGCCAGCAGCGTAGCCGGGACAGGGATGAACACTGAAGCTTTCTTT. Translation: CASSVAGTGMNTEAFF.

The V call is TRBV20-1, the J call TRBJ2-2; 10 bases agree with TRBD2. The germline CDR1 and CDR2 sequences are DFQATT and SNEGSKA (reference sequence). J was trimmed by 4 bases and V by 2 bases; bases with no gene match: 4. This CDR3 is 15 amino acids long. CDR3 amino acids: CSARSGRAGTGELFF. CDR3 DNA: TGCAGTGCTAGAAGCGGGAGGGCCGGCACCGGGGAGCTGTTTTTT.

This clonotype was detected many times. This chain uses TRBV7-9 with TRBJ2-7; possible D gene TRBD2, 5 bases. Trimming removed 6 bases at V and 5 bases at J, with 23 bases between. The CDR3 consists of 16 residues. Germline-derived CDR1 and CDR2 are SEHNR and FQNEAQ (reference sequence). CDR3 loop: CASRDVRGSRGNEQYF. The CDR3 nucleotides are TGTGCCAGCAGGGATGTGCGTGGTTCCCGAGGGAACGAGCAGTACTTC.

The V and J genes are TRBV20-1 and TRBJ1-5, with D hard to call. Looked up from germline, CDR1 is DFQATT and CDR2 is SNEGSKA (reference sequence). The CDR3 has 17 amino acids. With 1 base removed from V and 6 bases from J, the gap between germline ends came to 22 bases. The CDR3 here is CSARVDGLVGRAQPQHF. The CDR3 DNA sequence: TGCAGTGCTAGAGTTGATGGGCTTGTGGGAAGGGCTCAGCCCCAGCATTTT.